The source of this TCR beta chain is a study of T cells in Graves' hyperthyroidism and ophthalmopathy. Whole-study results and caveats: Blood also showed most of the thyroid clonotypes that were expanded above 0.001. Researchers report that a 13 V-J model separated ophthalmopathy from stable hyperthyroidism.

On this clonotype itself: Its antigen is not identified.

TCR beta CDR3 region amplification was performed from RNA transcripts. During a first-round RT-PCR of the TCR CDR3, the HTBI primer set was used. TCRdb re-called the multiplex PCR reads with MiXCR, one entry per CDR3 protein. The profile covers under 40,000 distinct CDR3 sequences, with roughly 49% appearing a single time and 6.2% taken by the ten largest. The sequence derives from a woman between 50 and 59 years old with Graves' hyperthyroidism that later progressed to Graves' ophthalmopathy. The source material was blood.

CDR3 in amino acids: CASSVVGRNSKYEQYF. CDR3 DNA: TGTGCCAGCAGCGTTGTGGGCCGGAACAGTAAATACGAGCAGTACTTC. The genes are TRBV7-2 and TRBJ2-7, with unresolved D. The CDR3 totals 16 residues. Germline lookup yields CDR1 SGHTA and CDR2 FQGNSA. V was cut by 5 bases and J by 4 bases, with 21 bases left in between.